The 3 T cell receptor beta chains listed next were all sequenced from one sample in a study of blood T cell repertoires in COVID-19. This table comes from immunoSEQ multiplex PCR, and its TCRdb copy is limited to in-frame clones, with some not included. The profile shows under 500,000 clones, 70% to 90% of them singletons. The sequenced material came from PBMCs or T cells enriched from blood (not recorded which). These receptors were collected from a woman younger than 30 with acute COVID-19.

This sequence joins TRBV2 and TRBJ1-5; 8 nucleotides agree with TRBD1. The germline gives CDR1 SNHLY, CDR2 FYNNEI. CDR3 length: 15 amino acids. V shed 2 bases, J shed 2 bases, and the junction held 2 bases outside the gene matches. CDR3 nucleotides: TGTGCCAGCAGTGAACAGGGGGCCGGCAATCAGCCCCAGCATTTT. Translated: CASSEQGAGNQPQHF.

This chain links TRBV28 with TRBJ1-4; 9 bases map to TRBD1. CDR3 length: 14 residues. The V segment lost 6 bases and the J segment 6 bases; nucleotides outside the gene matches: 5. The V gene's germline CDR1 is MDHEN and CDR2 SYDVKM. CDR3 sequence reads: CASSFRDRDEKLFF. CDR3 in DNA: TGTGCCAGCAGCTTCCGGGACAGGGATGAAAAACTGTTTTTT.

The rearrangement joins TRBV11-2 to TRBJ2-2; tentative D call: TRBD2 (6 bases). Germline V CDR1 and CDR2: SGHAT, FQNNGV. The V end was cut by 3 bases, the J end by 5 bases, with 10 bases between. CDR3 length: 14 amino acids. The CDR3 bases are TGTGCCAGCAGCTTGTCCCGGGAGACCGGGGAGCTGTTTTTT. This sequence encodes CASSLSRETGELFF.